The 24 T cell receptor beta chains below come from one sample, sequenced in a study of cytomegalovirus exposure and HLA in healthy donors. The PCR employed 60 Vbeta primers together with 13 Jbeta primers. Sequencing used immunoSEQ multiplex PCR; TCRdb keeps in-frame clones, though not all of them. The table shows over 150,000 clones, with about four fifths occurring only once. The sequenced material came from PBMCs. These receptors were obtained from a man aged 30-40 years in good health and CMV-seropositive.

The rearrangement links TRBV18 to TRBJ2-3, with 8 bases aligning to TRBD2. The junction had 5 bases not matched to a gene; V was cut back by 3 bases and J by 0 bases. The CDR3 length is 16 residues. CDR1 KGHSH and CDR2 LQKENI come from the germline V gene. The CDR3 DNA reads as TGTGCCAGCTCACCGTACGAGCGGGGGAGCACAGATACGCAGTATTTT. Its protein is CASSPYERGSTDTQYF.

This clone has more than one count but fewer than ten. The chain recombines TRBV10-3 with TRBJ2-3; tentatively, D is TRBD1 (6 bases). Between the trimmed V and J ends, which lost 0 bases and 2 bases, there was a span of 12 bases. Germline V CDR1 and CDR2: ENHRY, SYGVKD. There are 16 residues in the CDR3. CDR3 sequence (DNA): TGTGCCATCAGTGAGTCCGGGACACTGATCACAGATACGCAGTATTTT. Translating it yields CAISESGTLITDTQYF.

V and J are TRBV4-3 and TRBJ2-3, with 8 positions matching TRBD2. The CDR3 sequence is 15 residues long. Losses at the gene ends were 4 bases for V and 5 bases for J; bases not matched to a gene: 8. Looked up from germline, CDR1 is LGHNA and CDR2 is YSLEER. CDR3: CASSLDGGARDTQYF. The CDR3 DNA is TGCGCCAGCAGCCTCGACGGGGGGGCCCGAGATACGCAGTATTTT.

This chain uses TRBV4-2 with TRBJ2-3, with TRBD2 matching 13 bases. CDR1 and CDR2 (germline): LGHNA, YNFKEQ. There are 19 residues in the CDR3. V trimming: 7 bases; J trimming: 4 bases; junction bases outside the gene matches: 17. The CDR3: CASNLGRGLAGVGADTQYF. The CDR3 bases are TGTGCCAGCAACCTCGGCCGAGGACTAGCGGGAGTAGGCGCAGATACGCAGTATTTT.

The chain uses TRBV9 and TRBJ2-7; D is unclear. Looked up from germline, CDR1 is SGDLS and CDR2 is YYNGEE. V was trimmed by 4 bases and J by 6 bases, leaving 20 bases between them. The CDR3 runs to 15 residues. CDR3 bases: TGTGCCAGCAGCCCGTACCCTCATCGTGTGAGCGAGCAGTACTTC. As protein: CASSPYPHRVSEQYF.

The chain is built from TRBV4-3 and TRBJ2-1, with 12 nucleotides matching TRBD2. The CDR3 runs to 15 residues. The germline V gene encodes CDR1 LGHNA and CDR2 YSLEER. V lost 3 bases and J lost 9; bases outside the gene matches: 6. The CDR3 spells CASSQTSGGYGEQFF. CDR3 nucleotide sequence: TGCGCCAGCAGCCAGACTAGCGGGGGTTATGGTGAGCAGTTCTTC.

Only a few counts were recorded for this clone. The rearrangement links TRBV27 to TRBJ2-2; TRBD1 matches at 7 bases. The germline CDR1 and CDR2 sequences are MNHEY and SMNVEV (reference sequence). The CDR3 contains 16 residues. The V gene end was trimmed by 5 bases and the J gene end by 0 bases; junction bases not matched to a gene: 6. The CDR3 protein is CASSEPGQSNTGELFF. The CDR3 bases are TGTGCCAGCAGTGAACCGGGACAGTCGAACACCGGGGAGCTGTTTTTT.

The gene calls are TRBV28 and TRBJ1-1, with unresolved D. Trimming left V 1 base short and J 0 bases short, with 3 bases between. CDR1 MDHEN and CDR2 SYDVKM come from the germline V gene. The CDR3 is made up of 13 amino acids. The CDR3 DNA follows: TGTGCCAGCAGTTTATTTATGAACACTGAAGCTTTCTTT. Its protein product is CASSLFMNTEAFF.

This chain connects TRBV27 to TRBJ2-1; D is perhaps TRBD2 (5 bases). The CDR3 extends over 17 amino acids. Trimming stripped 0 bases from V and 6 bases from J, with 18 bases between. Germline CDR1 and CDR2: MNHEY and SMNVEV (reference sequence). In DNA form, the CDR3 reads TGTGCCAGCAGTTTATCTCCCCCAGAGGGTAGCCGCAATGAGCAGTTCTTC. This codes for CASSLSPPEGSRNEQFF.

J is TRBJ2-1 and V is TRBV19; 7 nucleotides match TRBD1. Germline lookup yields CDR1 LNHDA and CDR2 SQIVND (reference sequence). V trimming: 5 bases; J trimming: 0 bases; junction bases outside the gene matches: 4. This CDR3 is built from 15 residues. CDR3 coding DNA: TGTGCCAGTAGTCCCCGGGACAGCTCCTACAATGAGCAGTTCTTC. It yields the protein CASSPRDSSYNEQFF.

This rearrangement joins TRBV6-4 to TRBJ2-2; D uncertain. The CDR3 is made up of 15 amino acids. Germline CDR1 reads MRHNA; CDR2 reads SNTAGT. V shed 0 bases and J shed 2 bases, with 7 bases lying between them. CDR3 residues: CASSDSAENTGELFF. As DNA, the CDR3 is TGTGCCAGCAGTGACTCGGCAGAAAACACCGGGGAGCTGTTTTTT.

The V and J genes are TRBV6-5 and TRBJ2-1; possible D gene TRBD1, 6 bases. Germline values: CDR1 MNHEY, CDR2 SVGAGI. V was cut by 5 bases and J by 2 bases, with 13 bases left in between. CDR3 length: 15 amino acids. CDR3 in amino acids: CASSRTGTTYNEQFF. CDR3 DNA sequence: TGTGCCAGCAGTCGTACAGGGACCACCTACAATGAGCAGTTCTTC.

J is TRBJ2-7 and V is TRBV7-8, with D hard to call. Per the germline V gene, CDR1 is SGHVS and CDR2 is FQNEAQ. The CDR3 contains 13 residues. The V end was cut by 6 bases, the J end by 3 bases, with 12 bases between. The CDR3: CASSQALSYEQYF. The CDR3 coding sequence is TGTGCCAGCAGTCAAGCTCTGAGCTACGAGCAGTACTTC. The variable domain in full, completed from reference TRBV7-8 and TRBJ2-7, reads GAGVSQSPRYKVAKRGQDVALRCDPISGHVSLFWYQQALGQGPEFLTYFQNEAQLDKSGLPSDRFFAERPEGSVSTLKIQRTQQEDSAVYLCASSQALSYEQYFGPGTRLTVT.

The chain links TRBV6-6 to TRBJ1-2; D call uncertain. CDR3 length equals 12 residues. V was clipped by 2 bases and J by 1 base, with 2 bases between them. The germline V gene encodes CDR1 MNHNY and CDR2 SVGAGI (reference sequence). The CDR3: CASSYRNYGYTF. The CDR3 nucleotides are TGTGCCAGCAGTTACCGTAACTATGGCTACACCTTC.

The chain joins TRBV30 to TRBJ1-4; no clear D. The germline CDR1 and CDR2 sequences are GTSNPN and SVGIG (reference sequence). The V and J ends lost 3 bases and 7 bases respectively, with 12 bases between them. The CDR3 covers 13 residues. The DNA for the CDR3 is TGTGCCTGGAGAGCCGGAGGATTTGAAAAACTGTTTTTT. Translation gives CAWRAGGFEKLFF.

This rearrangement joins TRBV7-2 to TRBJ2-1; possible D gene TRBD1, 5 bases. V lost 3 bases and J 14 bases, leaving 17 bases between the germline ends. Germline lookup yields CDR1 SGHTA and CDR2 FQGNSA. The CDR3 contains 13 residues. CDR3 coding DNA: TGTGCCAGCAGCTTCCCCGTAGGGGTAAAGGAGTTCTTC. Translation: CASSFPVGVKEFF.

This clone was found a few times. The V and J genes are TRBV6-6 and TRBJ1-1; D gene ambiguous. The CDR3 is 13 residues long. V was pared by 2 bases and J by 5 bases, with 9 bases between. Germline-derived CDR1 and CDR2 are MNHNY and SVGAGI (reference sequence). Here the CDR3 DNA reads TGTGCCAGCAGTTACACTGGGGAGACTGAAGCTTTCTTT. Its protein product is CASSYTGETEAFF.

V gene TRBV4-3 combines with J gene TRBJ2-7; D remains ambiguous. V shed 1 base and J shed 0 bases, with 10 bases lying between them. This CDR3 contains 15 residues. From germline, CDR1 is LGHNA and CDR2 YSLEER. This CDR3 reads CASSQVLRSSYEQYF. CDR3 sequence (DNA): TGCGCCAGCAGCCAAGTACTGCGAAGCTCCTACGAGCAGTACTTC.

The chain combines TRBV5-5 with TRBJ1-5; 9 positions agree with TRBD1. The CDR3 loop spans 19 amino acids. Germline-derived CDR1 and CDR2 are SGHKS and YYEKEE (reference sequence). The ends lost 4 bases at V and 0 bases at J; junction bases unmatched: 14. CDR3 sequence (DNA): TGTGCCAGCAGCCTCTCAGTACAGGGGGCGCGGGGTAGCAATCAGCCCCAGCATTTT. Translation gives CASSLSVQGARGSNQPQHF. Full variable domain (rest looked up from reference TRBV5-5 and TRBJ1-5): DAGVTQSPTHLIKTRGQQVTLRCSPISGHKSVSWYQQVLGQGPQFIFQYYEKEERGRGNFPDRFSARQFPNYSSELNVNALLLGDSALYLCASSLSVQGARGSNQPQHFGDGTRLSIL.

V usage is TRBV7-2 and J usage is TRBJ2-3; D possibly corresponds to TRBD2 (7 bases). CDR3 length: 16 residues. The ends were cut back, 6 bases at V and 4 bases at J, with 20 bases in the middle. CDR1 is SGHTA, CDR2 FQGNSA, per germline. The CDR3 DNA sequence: TGTGCCAGCAGGAGGGGGGGGCGGGGGAGGGCAGATACGCAGTATTTT. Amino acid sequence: CASRRGGRGRADTQYF. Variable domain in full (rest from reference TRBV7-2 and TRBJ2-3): GAGVSQSPSNKVTEKGKDVELRCDPISGHTALYWYRQSLGQGLEFLIYFQGNSAPDKSGLPSDRFSAERTGGSVSTLTIQRTQQEDSAVYLCASRRGGRGRADTQYFGPGTRLTVL.

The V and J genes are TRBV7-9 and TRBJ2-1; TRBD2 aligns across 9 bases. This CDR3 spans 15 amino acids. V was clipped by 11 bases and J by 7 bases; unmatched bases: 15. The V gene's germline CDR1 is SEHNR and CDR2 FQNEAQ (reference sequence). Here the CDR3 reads CAASGGKGRFNEQFF. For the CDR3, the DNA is TGTGCCGCAAGCGGGGGGAAGGGCCGTTTTAATGAGCAGTTCTTC.

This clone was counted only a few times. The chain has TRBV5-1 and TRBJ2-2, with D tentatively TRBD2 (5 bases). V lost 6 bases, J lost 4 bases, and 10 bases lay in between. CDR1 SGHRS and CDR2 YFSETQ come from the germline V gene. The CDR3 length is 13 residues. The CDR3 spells CASTRGGTGELFF. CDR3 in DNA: TGCGCCAGCACTCGGGGTGGCACCGGGGAGCTGTTTTTT.

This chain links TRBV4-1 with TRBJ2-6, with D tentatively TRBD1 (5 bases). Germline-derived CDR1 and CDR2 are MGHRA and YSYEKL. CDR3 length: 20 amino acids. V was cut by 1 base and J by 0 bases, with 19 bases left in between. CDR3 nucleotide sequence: TGCGCCAGCAGCCAAGCACAACAGGTAATATCTACCTCTGGGGCCAACGTCCTGACTTTC. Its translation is CASSQAQQVISTSGANVLTF.

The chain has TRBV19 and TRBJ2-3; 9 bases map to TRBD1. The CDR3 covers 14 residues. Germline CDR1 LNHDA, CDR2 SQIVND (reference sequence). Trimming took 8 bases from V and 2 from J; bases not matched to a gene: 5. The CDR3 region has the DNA TGTGCCAGTTCGGACAGGGGCAACACAGATACGCAGTATTTT. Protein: CASSDRGNTDTQYF.